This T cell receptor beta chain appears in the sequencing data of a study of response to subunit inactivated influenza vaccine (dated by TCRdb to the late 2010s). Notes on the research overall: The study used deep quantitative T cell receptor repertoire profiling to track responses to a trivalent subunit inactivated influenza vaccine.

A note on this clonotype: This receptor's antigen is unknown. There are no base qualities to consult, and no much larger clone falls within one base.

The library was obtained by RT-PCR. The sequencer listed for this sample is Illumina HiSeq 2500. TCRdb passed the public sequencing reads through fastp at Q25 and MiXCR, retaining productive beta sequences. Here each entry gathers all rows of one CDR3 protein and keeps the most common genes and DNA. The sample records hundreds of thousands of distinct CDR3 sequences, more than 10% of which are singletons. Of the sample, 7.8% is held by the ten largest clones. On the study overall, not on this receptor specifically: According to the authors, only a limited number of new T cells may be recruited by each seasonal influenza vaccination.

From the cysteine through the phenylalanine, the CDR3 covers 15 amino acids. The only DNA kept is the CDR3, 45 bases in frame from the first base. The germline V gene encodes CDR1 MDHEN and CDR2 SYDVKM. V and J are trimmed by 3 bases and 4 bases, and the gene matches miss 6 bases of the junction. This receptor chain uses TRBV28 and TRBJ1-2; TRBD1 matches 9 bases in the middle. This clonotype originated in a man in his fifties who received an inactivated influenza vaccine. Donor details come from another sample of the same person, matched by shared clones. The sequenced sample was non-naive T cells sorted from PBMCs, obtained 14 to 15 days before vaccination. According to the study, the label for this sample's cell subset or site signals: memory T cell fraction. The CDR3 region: CASSFTTGGFYGYTF. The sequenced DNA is TGTGCCAGCAGTTTTACTACAGGGGGCTTCTATGGCTACACCTTC.